These T cell receptor beta chains were read from a single sample in a study of neurological immune-mediated disorders. Each CDR3 protein is one row after TCRdb ran MiXCR on the 5' RACE reads. Among approximately 10,000 distinct CDR3 sequences listed, more than 20% were seen once. The sample was CD8+ T cells from blood. These receptors all stem from a woman in her fifties or sixties with HTLV-1-associated myelopathy (HAM/TSP). CDR3s include the opening cysteine and the closing phenylalanine or tryptophan. The D gene is left open where the match is weak. The size of a clone is reported for some rows only, either as once, few or many, or as a class for expanded clones.

v_call	d_call	j_call	clone_size	cdr3_aa	cdr3_nt
TRBV5-1	-	TRBJ1-1	many	CASSLRSTEAFF	TGCGCCAGCAGCTTGAGGTCCACTGAAGCTTTCTTT
TRBV20-1	-	TRBJ1-2	many	CSAREGGSNYGYTF	TGCAGTGCTAGGGAAGGAGGCTCTAACTATGGCTACACCTTC
TRBV3-1	-	TRBJ2-1	many	CASSQEFKGGGTEQFF	TGTGCCAGCAGCCAAGAATTTAAGGGGGGAGGCACTGAGCAGTTCTTC
TRBV4-2	-	TRBJ1-4	medium-sized	CASSHREGIEKLFF	TGTGCCAGCAGCCACAGGGAGGGTATTGAAAAACTGTTTTTT
TRBV27	TRBD1	TRBJ2-7	many	CASSPWTPGQSYEQYF	TGTGCCAGCAGCCCCTGGACACCGGGACAGTCCTACGAGCAGTACTTC
TRBV30	-	TRBJ2-7	many	CAWSRGNEQYF	TGTGCCTGGAGTCGGGGAAACGAGCAGTACTTC
TRBV9	TRBD1	TRBJ2-2	few	CASSPRTGDIGELFF	TGTGCCAGCAGCCCCAGGACAGGGGATATTGGGGAGCTGTTTTTT
TRBV20-1	TRBD2	TRBJ2-1	-	CSARSLAGGLGYNEQFF	TGCAGTGCTAGAAGCCTAGCGGGAGGGCTGGGTTACAATGAGCAGTTCTTC
TRBV9	TRBD1	TRBJ1-1	once	CASSSRQGVNTEAFF	TGTGCCAGCAGCTCGAGACAGGGGGTGAACACTGAAGCTTTCTTT
TRBV3-1	TRBD2	TRBJ2-3	many	CASSLGLAGTDTQYF	TGTGCCAGCAGCCTCGGACTAGCGGGCACAGATACGCAGTATTTT
TRBV5-1	-	TRBJ2-7	many	CASSLVGGFGYEQYF	TGCGCCAGCAGCTTGGTAGGGGGGTTCGGCTACGAGCAGTACTTC
TRBV5-1	TRBD1	TRBJ2-7	few	CASSLLPGTATYEQYF	TGCGCCAGCAGCTTGCTCCCCGGGACAGCAACCTACGAGCAGTACTTC
TRBV29-1	TRBD2	TRBJ2-7	many	CSIRLARNYEQYF	TGCAGCATCCGACTAGCGCGTAACTACGAGCAGTACTTC
TRBV5-1	-	TRBJ2-7	many	CASSFWTVPLEQYF	TGCGCCAGCAGCTTCTGGACAGTTCCCCTGGAGCAGTACTTC
TRBV5-6	TRBD2	TRBJ2-1	many	CASRSGGGHNEQFF	TGTGCCAGCAGGTCGGGGGGGGGACACAATGAGCAGTTCTTC
TRBV5-1	-	TRBJ1-4	many	CASSPTGSLNEKLFF	TGCGCCAGCAGCCCAACCGGGAGCTTAAATGAAAAACTGTTTTTT
TRBV4-1	-	TRBJ1-3	many	CASSQDFGGGNTIYF	TGCGCCAGCAGCCAAGATTTCGGCGGTGGAAACACCATATATTTT
TRBV4-1	TRBD2	TRBJ2-7	many	CASSRILAGSSYEQYF	TGCGCCAGCAGCCGCATACTAGCGGGGTCGTCCTACGAGCAGTACTTC
TRBV20-1	-	TRBJ1-2	many	CSAPVQGTF	TGCAGTGCTCCGGTCCAGGGGACCTTC
TRBV7-8	TRBD1	TRBJ2-7	many	CASSYGTGVHEQYF	TGTGCCAGCAGCTACGGGACAGGGGTTCACGAGCAGTACTTC
TRBV7-9	-	TRBJ1-1	many	CASSAELWGANTEAFF	TGTGCCAGCAGCGCCGAATTATGGGGGGCAAACACTGAAGCTTTCTTT
TRBV29-1	-	TRBJ1-2	-	CSGLGQPGYTF	TGCAGCGGCTTAGGACAGCCTGGCTACACCTTC
TRBV5-5	TRBD1	TRBJ1-2	many	CASSGGFGYGYTF	TGTGCCAGTTCAGGGGGCTTCGGCTATGGCTACACCTTC
TRBV20-1	TRBD2	TRBJ2-1	many	CSVTSGRLPGQFF	TGCAGTGTCACTAGCGGGAGACTCCCCGGGCAGTTCTTC
TRBV6-5	-	TRBJ2-7	many	CASSTGWHEQYF	TGTGCCAGCAGCACAGGGTGGCACGAGCAGTACTTC
TRBV5-1	-	TRBJ2-5	many	CASSPIKRGRGETQYF	TGCGCCAGCAGCCCGATCAAGCGCGGACGGGGAGAGACCCAGTACTTC
TRBV20-1	-	TRBJ2-1	many	CSSATVGVGPYNEQFF	TGCAGTAGCGCGACCGTGGGGGTAGGGCCCTACAATGAGCAGTTCTTC
TRBV30	-	TRBJ2-7	many	CAWSEGLLEQYF	TGTGCCTGGTCCGAGGGGCTGCTCGAGCAGTACTTC
TRBV5-6	TRBD1	TRBJ1-1	medium-sized	CASSIGTVGEAFF	TGTGCCAGCAGCATAGGGACAGTAGGTGAAGCTTTCTTT
TRBV4-2	TRBD2	TRBJ2-3	many	CASSLSGLAGGSDTQYF	TGTGCCAGCAGCCTCTCGGGACTAGCGGGGGGATCAGATACGCAGTATTTT
TRBV9	-	TRBJ2-5	once	CASSDGQQETQYF	TGTGCCAGCAGCGATGGACAGCAAGAGACCCAGTACTTC
TRBV29-1	-	TRBJ2-2	many	CSVADINTGELFF	TGCAGCGTTGCCGACATCAACACCGGGGAGCTGTTTTTT
TRBV12-5	-	TRBJ2-3	many	CASGLGQSTDTQYF	TGTGCTAGTGGTTTGGGACAAAGCACAGATACGCAGTATTTT
TRBV5-1	TRBD2	TRBJ2-3	many	CASRELPGLDSTDTQYF	TGCGCCAGCAGGGAACTACCGGGACTAGACAGCACAGATACGCAGTATTTT
TRBV7-2	-	TRBJ1-2	many	CASSPRYDSGDGYTF	TGTGCCAGCAGCCCCCGTTATGACAGTGGAGATGGCTACACCTTC
TRBV7-9	-	TRBJ1-2	-	CASSLAVGDGYGYTF	TGTGCCAGCAGCTTAGCCGTTGGGGACGGCTATGGCTACACCTTC
TRBV7-8	TRBD1	TRBJ2-1	many	CASSLAGQGNEQFF	TGTGCCAGCAGCTTAGCGGGACAGGGGAATGAGCAGTTCTTC
TRBV5-1	-	TRBJ2-3	medium-sized	CASQPQGGIKDTDTQYF	TGCGCCAGCCAACCTCAGGGAGGCATCAAGGACACAGATACGCAGTATTTT
TRBV5-1	-	TRBJ2-3	many	CASSLSGPFTDTQYF	TGCGCCAGCAGCTTGTCCGGACCTTTCACAGATACGCAGTATTTT
TRBV4-1	-	TRBJ2-7	many	CASSQDHSNGGSSEEQYF	TGCGCCAGCAGCCAAGATCACTCAAACGGTGGGTCCTCGGAAGAGCAGTACTTC
TRBV3-1	TRBD2	TRBJ2-1	many	CASSQVAGVFREQFF	TGTGCCAGCAGCCAAGTAGCGGGGGTTTTCCGGGAGCAGTTCTTC
TRBV16	-	TRBJ2-1	many	CASSQLESGRDEQFF	TGTGCCAGCAGCCAATTAGAATCAGGGCGAGATGAGCAGTTCTTC
TRBV20-1	TRBD2	TRBJ2-3	-	CSAAKGRETRGVADTQYF	TGCAGTGCTGCAAAGGGGCGGGAGACCAGAGGGGTGGCAGATACGCAGTATTTT
TRBV20-1	-	TRBJ2-5	once	CSAIDGAQYF	TGCAGTGCTATTGACGGAGCCCAGTACTTC
TRBV27	-	TRBJ2-2	many	CASSLLVETGELFF	TGTGCCAGCAGTTTATTGGTGGAAACCGGGGAGCTGTTTTTT
TRBV19	-	TRBJ2-7	-	CASHGPDGNEQYF	TGTGCCTCCCACGGGCCAGACGGGAACGAGCAGTACTTC
TRBV12-3/TRBV12-4	-	TRBJ2-2	-	CASSFAGELFF	TGTGCCAGCAGTTTTGCCGGGGAGCTGTTTTTT
TRBV6-2/TRBV6-3	-	TRBJ2-1	many	CASSYSDFNEQFF	TGTGCCAGCAGTTACTCGGACTTCAATGAGCAGTTCTTC
TRBV20-1	TRBD2	TRBJ2-1	many	CSASPLFSTSGAYNEQFF	TGCAGTGCTAGCCCCCTCTTCTCTACTAGCGGGGCTTACAATGAGCAGTTCTTC
TRBV7-9	-	TRBJ1-2	many	CASSFSISDGYTF	TGTGCCAGCAGTTTTAGTATTTCGGATGGCTACACCTTC
TRBV11-2	-	TRBJ2-1	many	CASSLGDRPPFF	TGTGCCAGCAGCTTAGGGGACCGCCCCCCGTTCTTC
TRBV27	-	TRBJ2-7	many	CASSSGTYEQYF	TGTGCCAGCAGTTCCGGGACCTACGAGCAGTACTTC
TRBV6-1	-	TRBJ1-5	many	CASSPFVRGNQPQHF	TGTGCCAGCAGTCCTTTTGTAAGGGGCAATCAGCCCCAGCATTTT
TRBV20-1	-	TRBJ2-3	many	CSARQRTDTQYF	TGCAGTGCTAGACAGCGCACAGATACGCAGTATTTT
TRBV20-1	TRBD2	TRBJ2-7	many	CSARSRQGTSGGAREQYF	TGCAGTGCTAGGTCACGGCAGGGGACTAGCGGGGGGGCGAGGGAGCAGTACTTC
TRBV9	-	TRBJ2-5	many	CASSVGGWRQETQYF	TGTGCCAGCAGCGTAGGGGGTTGGCGCCAAGAGACCCAGTACTTC
TRBV28	-	TRBJ1-4	many	CASSFNEKLFF	TGTGCCAGCAGTTTTAATGAAAAACTGTTTTTT
TRBV20-1	-	TRBJ1-4	many	CSANEATNEKLFF	TGCAGTGCAAACGAAGCAACTAATGAAAAACTGTTTTTT